This entry is about one TCR beta chain. The entry originates in a study of blood T cell repertoires in COVID-19. Repertoires were generated with immunoSEQ multiplex PCR, while TCRdb's copy carries only in-frame clones and drops some. The sample shows some 96,000 clones, around 88% of them seen only once. The germline CDR1 and CDR2 sequences are GTSNPN and SVGIG (reference sequence). The CDR3 totals 13 residues. V was trimmed by 5 bases and J by 5 bases, leaving 14 bases between them. The receptor comes from a man at least 80 years old with acute or convalescent COVID-19. Sequences were obtained from peripheral blood. V gene TRBV30 combines with J gene TRBJ2-3; TRBD1 might be the D (6 bases). CDR3 region: CAWGGETEDTQYF. CDR3 coding DNA: TGTGCCTGGGGGGGCGAGACCGAAGATACGCAGTATTTT.